Listed below are T cell receptor beta chains from one sample, sequenced in a study of blood T cell repertoires in COVID-19. Data came from immunoSEQ multiplex PCR; TCRdb stores just in-frame clones and leaves some out. The sample holds about 370,000 clones, approximately 92% seen once. Sequenced input: PBMCs or T cells enriched from blood (not recorded which). These receptors came from a man aged 18 to 29 who had recovered from COVID-19. Each CDR3 is given with its conserved first and last residue. D genes are given only for firm matches. Clone size is shown for a subset of rows, as once, few, many or a class of expanded clone.

D: TRBD2
size: once
V: TRBV3-1/TRBV3-2
J: TRBJ2-5
CDR3: CAGSLAGGPETQYF
DNA: TGTGCCGGTTCGCTAGCGGGGGGGCCGGAGACCCAGTACTTC

D: .
size: .
V: TRBV3-1/TRBV3-2
J: TRBJ1-6
CDR3: CASSLPRGALHF
DNA: TGTGCCAGCAGCCTTCCTCGGGGAGCCCTCCACTTT

D: TRBD2
size: .
V: TRBV5-1
J: TRBJ2-1
CDR3: CASSWVGLAGDNEQFF
DNA: TGCGCCAGCAGCTGGGTGGGACTAGCGGGAGACAATGAGCAGTTCTTC

D: .
size: once
V: TRBV11-2
J: TRBJ1-6
CDR3: CASSLGEGYNSPLHF
DNA: TGTGCCAGCAGCCTTGGGGAGGGGTATAATTCACCCCTCCACTTT

D: .
size: .
V: TRBV7-2
J: TRBJ1-1
CDR3: CASSLDGQGGTEAFF
DNA: TGTGCCAGCAGCTTAGACGGGCAGGGCGGCACTGAAGCTTTCTTT

D: .
size: .
V: TRBV6-5
J: TRBJ2-7
CDR3: CASGGTVNEQYF
DNA: TGTGCCAGCGGGGGGACAGTCAACGAGCAGTACTTC

D: .
size: .
V: TRBV5-6
J: TRBJ1-1
CDR3: CASSLQGKNEAFF
DNA: TGTGCCAGCAGCTTGCAGGGAAAAAATGAAGCTTTCTTT

D: TRBD2
size: once
V: TRBV10-3
J: TRBJ2-1
CDR3: CATRTSVNNEQFF
DNA: TGTGCCACCCGGACTAGCGTTAACAATGAGCAGTTCTTC

D: .
size: .
V: TRBV7-9
J: TRBJ1-5
CDR3: CASSSDRTHGQPQHF
DNA: TGTGCCAGCAGTTCAGACAGGACGCACGGTCAGCCCCAGCATTTT

D: .
size: once
V: TRBV5-1
J: TRBJ2-7
CDR3: CASSLESYLYEQYF
DNA: TGCGCCAGCAGCTTGGAGAGTTACCTATACGAGCAGTACTTC

D: TRBD1
size: .
V: TRBV4-3
J: TRBJ2-5
CDR3: CASSQKYGQAWTQYF
DNA: TGCGCCAGCAGCCAAAAGTACGGACAGGCATGGACCCAGTACTTC

D: .
size: .
V: TRBV3-1/TRBV3-2
J: TRBJ1-2
CDR3: CASSSQSDSYPYGYTF
DNA: TGTGCCAGCAGCTCCCAATCCGACAGCTACCCCTATGGCTACACCTTC

D: .
size: .
V: TRBV5-1
J: TRBJ2-2
CDR3: CASSSGESDTGELFF
DNA: TGCGCCAGCAGCTCAGGGGAATCGGACACCGGGGAGCTGTTTTTT

D: TRBD1
size: .
V: TRBV5-1
J: TRBJ2-7
CDR3: CASSLMGQGGEEQYF
DNA: TGCGCCAGCAGCTTGATGGGACAGGGGGGTGAGGAGCAGTACTTC

D: TRBD1
size: .
V: TRBV7-3
J: TRBJ1-6
CDR3: CASSSRRTGENSPLHF
DNA: TGTGCCAGCAGCTCCAGACGGACAGGGGAGAATTCACCCCTCCACTTT

D: TRBD1
size: .
V: TRBV30
J: TRBJ1-6
CDR3: CAWSVPPTGSYNSPLHF
DNA: TGTGCCTGGAGTGTACCCCCGACAGGGTCCTATAATTCACCCCTCCACTTT

D: TRBD1
size: .
V: TRBV28
J: TRBJ1-4
CDR3: CASRRGQNEKLFF
DNA: TGTGCCAGCCGCCGGGGACAGAATGAAAAACTGTTTTTT

D: .
size: once
V: TRBV5-1
J: TRBJ2-1
CDR3: CASSPRVGQLNEQFF
DNA: TGCGCCAGCAGCCCCCGGGTCGGCCAACTCAATGAGCAGTTCTTC

D: .
size: .
V: TRBV7-9
J: TRBJ1-5
CDR3: CASSTGSNQPQHF
DNA: TGTGCCAGCAGCACAGGTAGCAATCAGCCCCAGCATTTT

D: .
size: .
V: TRBV4-2
J: TRBJ2-7
CDR3: CASSQDGWVVGAEQYF
DNA: TGTGCCAGCAGCCAAGATGGTTGGGTCGTGGGAGCCGAGCAGTACTTC

D: .
size: .
V: TRBV7-3
J: TRBJ1-1
CDR3: CASSLNPQGLGTEAFF
DNA: TGTGCCAGCAGCTTAAACCCCCAGGGGCTGGGCACTGAAGCTTTCTTT

D: .
size: .
V: TRBV27
J: TRBJ2-7
CDR3: CASSRFGGRDEQYF
DNA: TGTGCCAGCAGTCGTTTCGGGGGTAGGGACGAGCAGTACTTC

D: .
size: .
V: TRBV27
J: TRBJ2-2
CDR3: CASSLSHFSAGELFF
DNA: TGTGCCAGCAGTTTATCTCATTTTAGCGCCGGGGAGCTGTTTTTT

D: .
size: .
V: TRBV7-9
J: TRBJ2-1
CDR3: CASSSDSSYNEQFF
DNA: TGTGCCAGCAGCTCGGACAGCTCCTACAATGAGCAGTTCTTC

D: .
size: .
V: TRBV10-1
J: TRBJ1-1
CDR3: CASSPSGAYEAFF
DNA: TGCGCCAGCAGCCCCTCGGGAGCCTATGAAGCTTTCTTT

D: .
size: few
V: TRBV6-5
J: TRBJ1-3
CDR3: CASIRQGYSGNTIYF
DNA: TGTGCCAGCATTCGGCAGGGATACTCTGGAAACACCATATATTTT

D: .
size: .
V: TRBV11-3
J: TRBJ2-1
CDR3: CASSLGTRGYNEQFF
DNA: TGTGCCAGCAGCTTAGGGACCAGGGGTTACAATGAGCAGTTCTTC

D: .
size: few
V: TRBV19
J: TRBJ1-5
CDR3: CASSIGYESNQPQHF
DNA: TGTGCCAGTAGTATAGGATATGAGAGCAATCAGCCCCAGCATTTT

D: TRBD2
size: .
V: TRBV9
J: TRBJ2-1
CDR3: CASSPREGTSPINEQFF
DNA: TGTGCCAGCAGCCCCCGAGAGGGGACTAGCCCTATAAATGAGCAGTTCTTC

D: .
size: .
V: TRBV7-9
J: TRBJ2-5
CDR3: CASSLAGLALEETQYF
DNA: TGTGCCAGCAGCTTAGCAGGCCTAGCGCTGGAAGAGACCCAGTACTTC

D: TRBD1
size: few
V: TRBV6-4
J: TRBJ1-6
CDR3: CASSPAARQGNYNSPLHF
DNA: TGTGCCAGCAGTCCCGCTGCGAGACAGGGGAATTATAATTCACCCCTCCACTTT

D: .
size: few
V: TRBV9
J: TRBJ1-1
CDR3: CASSPGGLDTEAFF
DNA: TGTGCCAGCAGCCCCGGGGGACTCGACACTGAAGCTTTCTTT

D: .
size: .
V: TRBV6-5
J: TRBJ2-7
CDR3: CASTREIRNEQYF
DNA: TGTGCCAGCACGCGGGAAATCCGCAACGAGCAGTACTTC